This T cell receptor beta chain was retrieved from a study of beta chain features in type 1 diabetes (dated by TCRdb to 2017 to 2018). Study-wide context: Mean age, gender distribution, total cell number and subset yield were not different between patients and healthy donors. A total of roughly 98,000,000 sorted cells were examined across all samples, and RNA yield correlated strongly with the number of cells per subset. The study compared TCRB repertoires of sorted circulating CD4+ T cell subsets between recently diagnosed type 1 diabetes patients and matched healthy donors. Regulatory and stem cell-like memory subsets were obtained from only 8 patients and roughly eight healthy donors, while naive and central memory subsets were obtained from all 28 donors. The investigation overall reported the following: Because cDNA was sequenced instead of genomic DNA, highly expressing activated cells could be over-represented, though the groups showed no difference in activation or CD3 levels. Shorter templates might be favored by PCR, yet because patient and control samples were amplified and corrected together, any such skew would affect both groups equally. At VDJ recombination sites, type 1 diabetes patients had fewer insertions and more deleted nucleotides, which implies abnormalities in thymic rearrangement. Only small numbers of individuals were included in the HLA sub-analyses, which left unresolved whether HLA type had any influence on TCRB rearrangement. Naive, central memory and regulatory TCRB repertoires appeared more similar among patients than among healthy donors. A moderate but significant shortening of TCRB CDR3 length was observed in type 1 diabetes patients in all four CD4+ subsets.

With regard to this clone: Its antigen is still unknown. No quality values exist for individual bases; no much larger clone is one base distant.

V is clipped by 5 bases and J by 4 bases, and the sequence between their germline boundaries is 15 bases long. The CDR3 has 15 amino acids, counting the end cysteine and phenylalanine. Only the CDR3 DNA stays, 45 bases, in frame from base 1. CDR1 and CDR2, looked up from the germline V gene (reference sequence), are MNHNY and SVGAGI. From each donor, a single peripheral blood sample of around 120 mL on average was drawn into heparinised tubes. A BD FACSAria II was used to sort naive, central memory, regulatory and stem cell-like memory CD4+ T cells with a panel that included CD45RO, CCR7, CD25, CD127, CD95 and CD27. Every sorted population had a purity above 95%. PBMCs were isolated right away by Lymphoprep density gradient centrifugation and were stained directly, without culture. So that batch effects would be minimized, each experiment stained and sorted samples in pairs, pairing one healthy donor with one patient.

The entire amount of isolated RNA was reverse transcribed using the High Capacity cDNA Reverse Transcription Kit, so the sequenced TCRB transcripts were expressed ones. Deep immunoSEQ sequencing was applied to naive, central memory and regulatory T cell samples, giving an average of approximately 4 million total reads per sample. After sorted cells were lysed in RLT buffer, RNA was extracted with DNase-treated RNeasy Micro or Mini kits, with the choice depending on cell number. Each cell subset was processed on its own to prevent cross-contamination, while patient and healthy donor samples were processed together. TCRB sequences were amplified from cDNA with the immunoSEQ multiplex PCR, producing 87-bp fragments spanning the CDR3 region. Sequencing of the amplicons was performed on the Illumina HiSeq platform. Per the authors' processing: Synthetic template baselines were used to correct PCR bias computationally, reads within Hamming distance 2 were collapsed, and singletons that could not be merged were discarded. Reads were aligned to IMGT to assign V, D and J genes, CDR3 length, and insertions or deletions at six rearrangement sites. Within each subset, clonotype counts were normalized to the number of sorted cells before true diversity and Gini coefficients were calculated with the tcR R package. Repertoire sharing was quantified using the overlap coefficient calculated on TCRB nucleotide sequences. As a proxy for the pre-selection repertoire, out-of-frame TCRB sequences from naive cells were analyzed. The table was pulled from immuneACCESS by TCRdb, which kept in-frame rearrangements only. Such tables lose some clones; where checked, under half of the loss comes from unresolved V genes, and the rest has no known cause. The DNA was the basis for D and trimming; V, J and clone size are from that table. This sample lists around 500,000 clones; approximately 10% were detected once. The ten largest clones capture about 0.045% of the sample.

This receptor chain uses TRBV6-6 and TRBJ2-1; TRBD1 is perhaps the D gene, given 5 matching bases. The material sequenced was naive CD4+ T cells from blood. The sample's cell subset or site label is to be understood as: true naive CD4+ T cells. The source is a woman between 18 and 30 years old in good health. The DNA sequence reads TGTGCCAGCAGTACTCAGGGCTTACGGTACAATGAGCAGTTCTTC. Its protein reads: CASSTQGLRYNEQFF.